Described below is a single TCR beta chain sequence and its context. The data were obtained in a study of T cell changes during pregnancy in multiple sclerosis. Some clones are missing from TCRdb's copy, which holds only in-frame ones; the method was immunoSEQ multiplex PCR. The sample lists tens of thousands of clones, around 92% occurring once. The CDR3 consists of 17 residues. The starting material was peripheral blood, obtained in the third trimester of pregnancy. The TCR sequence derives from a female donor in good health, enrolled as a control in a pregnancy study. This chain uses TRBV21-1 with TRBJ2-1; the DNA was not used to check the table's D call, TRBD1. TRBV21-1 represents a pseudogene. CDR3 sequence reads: CASSQRRRDRVYNEQFF. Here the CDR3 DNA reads TGTGCCAGCAGCCAGCGCCGCCGGGACAGGGTCTACAATGAGCAGTTCTTC.